These 32 T cell receptor beta chains were sequenced from one sample in a study of T-cell memory formation after mild COVID-19. TCRdb re-derived calls from the 5' RACE reads in MiXCR, one entry per CDR3 protein. The sample carries 390,000 or so distinct CDR3 sequences, 15% to 20% recorded once. Sequencing used PBMCs or a T cell subset sorted from them (not recorded which). These receptors were taken from a man between 18 and 35 years old who had mild COVID-19 (a few samples of this study predate the infection). Cell type and time point are not known.

This clonotype was seen many times. V usage is TRBV5-1 and J usage is TRBJ2-5; the match to TRBD1 covers 10 bases. V trimming: 1 base; J trimming: 4 bases; junction bases outside the gene matches: 4. The CDR3 has 15 residues. Germline lookup yields CDR1 SGHRS and CDR2 YFSETQ. CDR3 residues: CASSLRDRGRETQYF. DNA of the CDR3: TGCGCCAGCAGCTTGAGAGACAGGGGGCGAGAGACCCAGTACTTC.

The V and J genes are TRBV9 and TRBJ2-3, with 13 bases that match TRBD2. There are 17 residues in the CDR3. With 4 bases clipped from V and 1 base from J, the junction kept 6 bases outside the gene matches. Germline V gene data show CDR1 as SGDLS and CDR2 as YYNGEE. The DNA for the CDR3 is TGTGCCAGCAGCCCACCAGGACTAGCGGGGGGCACAGATACGCAGTATTTT. Protein sequence: CASSPPGLAGGTDTQYF.

This clonotype was found many times. This chain uses TRBV7-8 with TRBJ1-2; D may be TRBD1 (6 bases). CDR1 and CDR2 from the germline V gene are SGHVS and FQNEAQ. CDR3 size: 18 residues. With 0 bases removed from V and 4 bases from J, the gap between germline ends came to 21 bases. The CDR3 here is CASSLAAGGAGLGYGYTF. In DNA form, the CDR3 reads TGTGCCAGCAGCTTAGCGGCGGGGGGCGCGGGGCTGGGCTATGGCTACACCTTC. Looking up the rest from reference TRBV7-8 and TRBJ1-2 gives the full variable domain: GAGVSQSPRYKVAKRGQDVALRCDPISGHVSLFWYQQALGQGPEFLTYFQNEAQLDKSGLPSDRFFAERPEGSVSTLKIQRTQQEDSAVYLCASSLAAGGAGLGYGYTFGSGTRLTVV.

The chain recombines TRBV4-1 with TRBJ2-7, with 9 bases lining up with TRBD1. The CDR3 length is 17 residues. The V and J ends lost 1 base and 2 bases, in that order; junction bases with no gene match: 9. The germline V gene has CDR1 MGHRA and CDR2 YSYEKL. Here the CDR3 DNA reads TGCGCCAGCAGCCAAGGTGGCCCGACAGGGGGTACCTACGAGCAGTACTTC. Its translation: CASSQGGPTGGTYEQYF.

This sequence joins TRBV6-5 and TRBJ2-5; D call uncertain. V dropped 2 bases and J dropped 4 bases, with 11 bases sitting between them. Germline V gives CDR1 MNHEY, CDR2 SVGAGI. The CDR3 loop spans 14 amino acids. The CDR3: CASSYGQVPETQYF. The DNA of the CDR3 is TGTGCCAGCAGTTACGGGCAGGTCCCAGAGACCCAGTACTTC.

This sequence joins TRBV5-6 and TRBJ1-5; D gene uncertain. CDR3 length: 13 residues. V shed 4 bases and J shed 7 bases, with 12 bases lying between them. The germline gives CDR1 SGHDT, CDR2 YYEEEE. The CDR3 region has the DNA TGTGCCAGCAGCGAGGGCCACAGACAGCCCCAGCATTTT. Its protein product is CASSEGHRQPQHF.

This clonotype was counted ten times or more. This rearrangement joins TRBV5-6 to TRBJ2-3, with 12 bases lining up with TRBD2. The J segment lost 5 bases and the V segment lost 4 bases, leaving 5 bases of the junction unmatched. The CDR3 is 15 residues long. CDR1 and CDR2 from the germline V gene are SGHDT and YYEEEE. Written as DNA, the CDR3 is TGTGCCAGCAGCCAGCTAGCGGGGGGGCGAGATACGCAGTATTTT. Its protein is CASSQLAGGRDTQYF.

The genes are TRBV5-1 and TRBJ1-1; D uncertain. The CDR3 runs to 19 residues. V was cut by 4 bases and J by 10 bases, with 35 bases left in between. Germline V lookup: CDR1 SGHRS, CDR2 YFSETQ. The CDR3 is CASSLLPLRGTMGVDVAFF. The CDR3, as DNA: TGCGCCAGCAGCCTATTACCCCTTCGGGGAACCATGGGTGTGGATGTAGCTTTCTTT. The full variable domain, its missing parts supplied by reference TRBV5-1 and TRBJ1-1, is KAGVTQTPRYLIKTRGQQVTLSCSPISGHRSVSWYQQTPGQGLQFLFEYFSETQRNKGNFPGRFSGRQFSNSRSEMNVSTLELGDSALYLCASSLLPLRGTMGVDVAFFGQGTRLTVV.

J is TRBJ2-5 and V is TRBV7-8; 7 bases map to TRBD2. This CDR3 comprises 13 residues. The junction had 4 bases not matched to a gene; V was cut back by 4 bases and J by 5 bases. From germline, CDR1 is SGHVS and CDR2 FQNEAQ. CDR3 sequence (DNA): TGTGCCAGCAGCTCCGGGGGGAAGGAGACCCAGTACTTC. Its translation: CASSSGGKETQYF.

This clonotype was observed a few times. The chain combines TRBV29-1 with TRBJ2-2; D remains unclear. V gave up 5 bases and J gave up 4 bases, with 5 bases separating them. The CDR3 has 11 residues. Germline V gene data show CDR1 as SQVTM and CDR2 as ANQGSEA. The CDR3 DNA reads TGCAGCGTTCTGGGCACCGGGGAGCTGTTTTTT. Amino acid sequence: CSVLGTGELFF.

This chain joins TRBV20-1 and TRBJ1-2; no clear D gene. Per the germline V gene, CDR1 is DFQATT and CDR2 is SNEGSKA (reference sequence). This CDR3 comprises 15 residues. Trimming took off 1 base at V and 0 bases at J, with 12 bases between the two ends. The CDR3 reads CSARVPDGPNYGYTF. In DNA form, the CDR3 reads TGCAGTGCTAGAGTGCCGGACGGTCCTAACTATGGCTACACCTTC.

This clonotype showed up just a few times. The CDR3 here is CASTAGGYYGYTF. As DNA, the CDR3 is TGTGCCAGCACGGCCGGGGGATACTATGGCTACACCTTC. The rearrangement links TRBV6-5 to TRBJ1-2; a possible D gene is TRBD1 (5 bases). Germline loops: CDR1 MNHEY, CDR2 SVGAGI. Trimming stripped 7 bases from V and 3 bases from J, with 12 bases between. The CDR3 extends over 13 amino acids.

This chain connects TRBV29-1 to TRBJ1-2, with D maybe TRBD1 (6 bases). The CDR3 covers 13 residues. V was pared by 7 bases and J by 3 bases, with 15 bases between. From germline, CDR1 is SQVTM and CDR2 ANQGSEA. As DNA, the CDR3 is TGCAGCGCTGAGTTAGGGGGTTACTATGGCTACACCTTC. Translating gives CSAELGGYYGYTF.

This clonotype showed up many times. V gene TRBV5-1 combines with J gene TRBJ2-3; maybe TRBD2 (5 bases). V dropped 2 bases and J dropped 5 bases, with 12 bases sitting between them. This CDR3 has 14 residues. Germline V gene lookup returns CDR1 SGHRS and CDR2 YFSETQ. The CDR3 loop reads CASSFGSGGDTQYF. DNA of the CDR3: TGCGCCAGCAGCTTTGGGTCAGGAGGAGATACGCAGTATTTT. The full variable domain, completed using reference TRBV5-1 and TRBJ2-3, is KAGVTQTPRYLIKTRGQQVTLSCSPISGHRSVSWYQQTPGQGLQFLFEYFSETQRNKGNFPGRFSGRQFSNSRSEMNVSTLELGDSALYLCASSFGSGGDTQYFGPGTRLTVL.

The rearrangement uses TRBV7-9 and TRBJ2-1; 8 bases are a match to TRBD2. V was clipped by 5 bases and J by 4 bases; unmatched bases: 10. The germline V gene encodes CDR1 SEHNR and CDR2 FQNEAQ (reference sequence). This CDR3 region has 16 residues. The chain's CDR3 is CASSPAVAGWYNEQFF. DNA of the CDR3: TGTGCCAGCAGCCCGGCAGTAGCGGGGTGGTACAATGAGCAGTTCTTC.

The rearrangement links TRBV19 to TRBJ1-1; D is uncertain. The V end was cut by 5 bases, the J end by 0 bases, with 19 bases between. This CDR3 spans 17 amino acids. Germline CDR1 is LNHDA and CDR2 is SQIVND (reference sequence). CDR3 sequence reads: CASSARTDFAMNTEAFF. The CDR3 bases are TGTGCCAGTAGTGCACGAACAGACTTCGCCATGAACACTGAAGCTTTCTTT.

This chain links TRBV4-2 with TRBJ2-5; TRBD2 might be the D (6 bases). The CDR3 is 14 residues long. Germline V gives CDR1 LGHNA, CDR2 YNFKEQ. V was clipped by 0 bases and J by 5 bases, with 10 bases between them. CDR3 sequence (DNA): TGTGCCAGCAGCCAAGAGGCAGGGAGGGAGACCCAGTACTTC. Translating it yields CASSQEAGRETQYF.

Ten or more counts support this clonotype. The chain links TRBV12-3 or TRBV12-4 to TRBJ2-7, with 9 nucleotides matching TRBD1. V gave up 6 bases and J gave up 0 bases; unmatched junction bases: 6. This CDR3 has 15 amino acids. CDR3 region: CASSPGTGSSYEQYF. CDR3 nucleotides: TGTGCCAGCAGCCCCGGGACAGGGAGCTCCTACGAGCAGTACTTC.

J is TRBJ2-5 and V is TRBV6-5; no clear D gene. Per the germline V gene, CDR1 is MNHEY and CDR2 is SVGAGI. The V gene lost 0 bases and the J gene lost 0 bases, with 8 bases spanning the gap. The CDR3 runs to 15 residues. For the CDR3, the DNA is TGTGCCAGCAGTTACTCGGTGTCGTACCAAGAGACCCAGTACTTC. It codes for CASSYSVSYQETQYF.

This clonotype occurred a few times. The V and J genes are TRBV20-1 and TRBJ1-2; 7 bases map to TRBD1. CDR1 is DFQATT, CDR2 SNEGSKA, per germline (reference sequence). V lost 7 bases, J lost 0 bases, and 8 bases stayed unmatched. The CDR3 loop spans 14 amino acids. The CDR3 coding sequence is TGCAGTGGGACAGGTGGATTAACTAACTATGGCTACACCTTC. Translation: CSGTGGLTNYGYTF.

The chain recombines TRBV25-1 with TRBJ2-7; 7 bases fit TRBD2. The CDR3 covers 14 residues. Per the germline V gene, CDR1 is MGHDK and CDR2 is SYGVNS. The V segment lost 8 bases and the J segment 5 bases; nucleotides outside the gene matches: 12. In DNA form, the CDR3 reads TGTGCCAGCCGATTGGGAGGGGTAGGGGACGAGCAGTACTTC. Translated, it gives CASRLGGVGDEQYF.

This clonotype was seen a few times. The gene calls are TRBV6-2 or TRBV6-3 and TRBJ2-3; 8 bases agree with TRBD2. V shed 11 bases and J 1 base; nucleotides not matched to a gene: 8. CDR1 is MNHEY and CDR2 is SVGEGT in the germline V gene. The CDR3 is 14 amino acids. The CDR3 loop is CAGDSGLGTDTQYF. CDR3 DNA sequence: TGTGCCGGTGACTCGGGACTAGGCACAGATACGCAGTATTTT.

This clonotype was picked up a small number of times. The J gene is TRBJ2-7, the V gene TRBV5-5; 14 bases agree with TRBD2. V trimming: 5 bases; J trimming: 0 bases; junction bases outside the gene matches: 4. Germline V CDR1 and CDR2: SGHKS, YYEKEE (reference sequence). The CDR3 spans 16 residues. The CDR3 nucleotides read TGTGCCAGCAGTCTGGGACTAGCGGGGGCCTCCTACGAGCAGTACTTC. Translated, it gives CASSLGLAGASYEQYF.

The J gene is TRBJ1-2, the V gene TRBV24-1; 7 nucleotides align to TRBD1. This CDR3 is built from 13 residues. Germline V gene lookup returns CDR1 KGHDR and CDR2 SFDVKD. J was trimmed by 2 bases and V by 12 bases; bases with no gene match: 8. Written as DNA, the CDR3 is TGTGCCTCCGAGGACAGGCAGAACTATGGCTACACCTTC. Translation gives CASEDRQNYGYTF.

This clonotype was seen only a few times. The chain carries TRBV5-1 and TRBJ2-5; 10 bases are a match to TRBD1. There are 15 residues in the CDR3. With 4 bases clipped from V and 3 bases from J, the junction kept 6 bases outside the gene matches. Germline V gene sequence: CDR1 SGHRS, CDR2 YFSETQ. The CDR3 nucleotides are TGCGCCAGCAGCCTCCCCGGGACAGGGGAAGAGACCCAGTACTTC. Protein sequence: CASSLPGTGEETQYF.

A few counts support this clonotype. The genes are TRBV7-3 and TRBJ2-1; perhaps TRBD2 as D (6 bases). The germline CDR1 and CDR2 sequences are SGHTA and FQGTGA. Trimming left V 5 bases short and J 1 base short, with 9 bases between. There are 14 residues in the CDR3. CDR3 DNA: TGTGCCAGCAGCGGAGGGCAATCCTACAATGAGCAGTTCTTC. This encodes CASSGGQSYNEQFF.

This clonotype was seen a few times. The chain links TRBV4-1 to TRBJ2-5; D might be TRBD2 (5 bases). Trimming cost V 1 base and J 4 bases, with 13 bases left between them. The CDR3 loop spans 15 amino acids. Per germline, CDR1 MGHRA and CDR2 YSYEKL. Here the CDR3 reads CASSQGLSAGETQYF. The CDR3 DNA sequence: TGCGCCAGCAGCCAAGGCCTTAGCGCGGGAGAGACCCAGTACTTC.

The gene calls are TRBV10-3 and TRBJ1-1; 7 bases line up with TRBD1. This CDR3 comprises 15 residues. The germline V gene has CDR1 ENHRY and CDR2 SYGVKD. The junction had 5 bases not matched to a gene; V was cut back by 4 bases and J by 0 bases. CDR3 DNA sequence: TGTGCCATCAGTGCGTCGGACAGGCTGAACACTGAAGCTTTCTTT. Protein: CAISASDRLNTEAFF.

The rearrangement links TRBV19 to TRBJ2-4; TRBD1 matches 9 bases. The CDR3 extends over 16 amino acids. V lost 3 bases to trimming and J lost 1 base; unmatched junction nucleotides: 4. Looked up from germline, CDR1 is LNHDA and CDR2 is SQIVND (reference sequence). CDR3 DNA: TGTGCCAGTAGTATTGGGGACAGGGCTGCCAAAAACATTCAGTACTTC. It encodes CASSIGDRAAKNIQYF.

This clonotype came up a few times. The chain joins TRBV7-9 to TRBJ2-7, with D tentatively TRBD1 (5 bases). Germline CDR1 and CDR2: SEHNR and FQNEAQ (reference sequence). V lost 3 bases and J lost 5, with 11 bases in between. This CDR3 region has 13 residues. CDR3 nucleotide sequence: TGTGCCAGCAGCTTTGCAGGGTTGGACGAGCAGTACGTC. As protein: CASSFAGLDEQYV.

The table lists this clonotype with a few counts. The chain couples TRBV27 to TRBJ2-1; 7 nucleotides align to TRBD2. There are 15 residues in the CDR3. The germline gives CDR1 MNHEY, CDR2 SMNVEV (reference sequence). J gave up 8 bases and V 5 bases, and 12 bases lay outside the gene matches. The CDR3 DNA reads TGTGCCAGCAGTCTAAGACTAGCCCCCAGCGATGAGCAGTTCTTC. Translating it yields CASSLRLAPSDEQFF.

This clonotype was detected a few times. V is TRBV28 and J is TRBJ2-3; 10 nucleotides agree with TRBD1. This CDR3 comprises 12 residues. With 7 bases clipped from V and 14 bases from J, the junction kept 9 bases outside the gene matches. Germline CDR1 is MDHEN and CDR2 is SYDVKM. CDR3 loop: CASTSTGTGAYF. The DNA for the CDR3 is TGTGCCAGCACGTCCACCGGGACAGGGGCGTATTTT.